The 19 T cell receptor beta chains presented below share a single source sample, sequenced in a study of T cells in Graves' hyperthyroidism and ophthalmopathy (dated by TCRdb to the late 2010s). Library creation used multiplex PCR. The sequencer listed for this sample is Illumina HiSeq 2000. The TCR beta CDR3 regions were amplified from the RNA transcripts. A first-round RT-PCR of the TCR CDR3 used the HTBI primer set with the Qiagen OneStep RT-PCR kit. The raw public reads went through TCRdb reprocessing: fastp at Q25, MiXCR clone calling, in-frame beta chains kept. A single entry per CDR3 protein holds the most common genes and DNA from its merged rows. The sample table records fewer than 650,000 distinct CDR3 sequences; approximately 15% of these occur just once. The ten largest account for roughly 6.2% of the sample. Source material: blood. The receptor source for this set is a woman aged 25 to 39 with Graves' hyperthyroidism that later progressed to Graves' ophthalmopathy.

This clonotype was recorded at least ten times. The chain carries TRBV20-1 and TRBJ2-7; D call uncertain. V gave up 4 bases and J gave up 4 bases, with 17 bases separating them. Germline-derived CDR1 and CDR2 are DFQATT and SNEGSKA (reference sequence). The CDR3 extends over 14 amino acids. CDR3 region: CSAIDPLRSYEQYF. The CDR3 coding sequence is TGCAGTGCTATTGACCCCTTACGGTCTTACGAGCAGTACTTC.

This clonotype was counted at least ten times. CDR3 sequence: CASSGGQGARANYGYTF. The CDR3 DNA follows: TGTGCCAGCAGTGGGGGGCAGGGGGCCCGCGCTAACTATGGCTACACCTTC. The rearrangement joins TRBV25-1 to TRBJ1-2; TRBD1 agrees at 8 bases. Per germline, CDR1 MGHDK and CDR2 SYGVNS. The ends lost 4 bases at V and 0 bases at J; junction bases unmatched: 10. The CDR3 consists of 17 residues.

This clonotype was counted ten times or more. This chain joins TRBV19 and TRBJ1-1; 9 positions match TRBD1. V was clipped by 6 bases and J by 0 bases; unmatched bases: 11. CDR3 length equals 17 residues. Germline loops: CDR1 LNHDA, CDR2 SQIVND (reference sequence). The chain's CDR3 is CASSDQQGAKVNTEAFF. The CDR3, as DNA: TGTGCCAGTAGCGATCAACAGGGGGCGAAGGTGAACACTGAAGCTTTCTTT.

The chain is built from TRBV9 and TRBJ2-2; 7 bases match TRBD1. The ends lost 0 bases at V and 1 base at J; junction bases unmatched: 3. Germline V gene sequence: CDR1 SGDLS, CDR2 YYNGEE. The CDR3 has 16 residues. Here the CDR3 DNA reads TGTGCCAGCAGCGTAGGGCCAGGGGGGAACACCGGGGAGCTGTTTTTT. This codes for CASSVGPGGNTGELFF. Full variable domain (remainder filled in from reference TRBV9 and TRBJ2-2): DSGVTQTPKHLITATGQRVTLRCSPRSGDLSVYWYQQSLDQGLQFLIQYYNGEERAKGNILERFSAQQFPDLHSELNLSSLELGDSALYFCASSVGPGGNTGELFFGEGSRLTVL.

This clonotype was observed at least ten times. The chain links TRBV11-2 to TRBJ2-7; unclear D gene. From germline, CDR1 is SGHAT and CDR2 FQNNGV. V was trimmed by 2 bases and J by 3 bases, leaving 8 bases between them. The CDR3 spans 13 residues. This CDR3 is CASSLIRRYEQYF. CDR3 DNA: TGTGCCAGCAGCTTAATCCGCCGCTACGAGCAGTACTTC.

In its sample, this clonotype was seen many times. This CDR3 is CASSGQVENQPQHF. The CDR3 coding sequence is TGTGCCAGCAGTGGACAGGTTGAGAATCAGCCCCAGCATTTT. The rearrangement uses TRBV25-1 and TRBJ1-5, with D maybe TRBD1 (6 bases). Looked up from germline, CDR1 is MGHDK and CDR2 is SYGVNS. The CDR3 is 14 residues long. Trimming took off 4 bases at V and 4 bases at J, with 11 bases between the two ends. Drawing the rest from reference TRBV25-1 and TRBJ1-5, the complete variable domain is EADIYQTPRYLVIGTGKKITLECSQTMGHDKMYWYQQDPGMELHLIHYSYGVNSTEKGDLSSESTVSRIRTEHFPLTLESARPSHTSQYLCASSGQVENQPQHFGDGTRLSIL.

This clonotype came up many times. The V and J genes are TRBV4-1 and TRBJ2-1; no firm D call. Trimming shortened V by 1 base and J by 10 bases, and 8 bases separated the two germline ends. The CDR3 has 12 amino acids. CDR1 is MGHRA, CDR2 YSYEKL, per germline. The CDR3 protein is CASSQAPAEQFF. In DNA, the CDR3 is TGCGCCAGCAGCCAAGCCCCCGCGGAGCAGTTCTTC.

This clonotype was seen ten or more times. J is TRBJ2-7 and V is TRBV6-1, with 9 bases matching TRBD1. The CDR3 consists of 16 residues. Losses at the gene ends were 3 bases for V and 5 bases for J; bases not matched to a gene: 11. Germline values: CDR1 MNHNS, CDR2 SASEGT. CDR3 sequence: CASSERDRALGDEQYF. In DNA form, the CDR3 reads TGTGCCAGCAGTGAGCGGGACAGGGCTCTGGGGGACGAGCAGTACTTC.

This clonotype was picked up many times. CDR3 in DNA: TGTGCCACCAGTTCGAAGCGAAGCGGCAATCAGCCCCAGCATTTT. It specifies CATSSKRSGNQPQHF. This sequence joins TRBV24-1 and TRBJ1-5, with unresolved D. V was cut by 6 bases and J by 2 bases, with 13 bases left in between. The CDR3 sequence is 15 residues long. Germline V CDR1 and CDR2: KGHDR, SFDVKD.

This clonotype has ten or more counts. The gene calls are TRBV30 and TRBJ1-2; D gene ambiguous. The germline V gene has CDR1 GTSNPN and CDR2 SVGIG (reference sequence). The length of the CDR3 is 16 residues. Between the trimmed V and J ends, which lost 2 bases and 2 bases, there was a span of 18 bases. CDR3 DNA sequence: TGTGCCTGGAGTTATTTCGGGCAGACTCGCAACTATGGCTACACCTTC. Its protein is CAWSYFGQTRNYGYTF.

This clonotype was recorded once. This chain joins TRBV7-2 and TRBJ1-6, with 8 bases identical to TRBD1. CDR1 and CDR2 from the germline V gene are SGHTA and FQGNSA. The CDR3 spans 16 residues. Trimming at V came to 4 bases and at J to 9 bases, leaving 11 bases not matched to a gene. CDR3 sequence reads: CASSSPTGAGGSPLHF. The CDR3 DNA reads TGTGCCAGCAGCTCCCCGACAGGGGCTGGTGGTTCACCCCTCCACTTT.

This chain uses TRBV29-1 with TRBJ2-7, with 7 bases aligning to TRBD2. The ends lost 3 bases at V and 2 bases at J; junction bases unmatched: 7. CDR1 SQVTM and CDR2 ANQGSEA come from the germline V gene. This CDR3 is 14 amino acids long. The CDR3: CSVEGSGPTYEQYF. The DNA of the CDR3 is TGCAGCGTTGAGGGTAGCGGGCCTACCTACGAGCAGTACTTC.

V gene TRBV5-1 combines with J gene TRBJ2-7; tentatively, D is TRBD2 (5 bases). Trimming cost V 0 bases and J 6 bases, with 25 bases left between them. CDR3 length equals 18 residues. Germline V gives CDR1 SGHRS, CDR2 YFSETQ. The CDR3: CASSLVSRWSSRRGEQYF. For the CDR3, the DNA is TGCGCCAGCAGCTTGGTGTCGCGGTGGTCTAGCAGGAGAGGCGAGCAGTACTTC.

In the case of this clonotype: An end of the junction does not agree with germline; a read error may underlie this. J is TRBJ2-7 and V is TRBV6-5; D gene uncertain. CDR3 length equals 12 residues. The germline V gene encodes CDR1 MNHEY and CDR2 SVGAGI. CDR3: CASSLTGYAQYF. The CDR3 DNA follows: TGTGCCAGCAGCTTAACGGGCTACGCGCAGTACTTC.

The sample holds many counts of this clonotype. This rearrangement joins TRBV12-3 or TRBV12-4 to TRBJ1-1; tentatively, D is TRBD1 (6 bases). The length of the CDR3 is 15 residues. Trimming left V 7 bases short and J 0 bases short, with 15 bases between. The CDR3 DNA sequence: TGTGCCAGCAAAATCCCGGGACATGTGAACACTGAAGCTTTCTTT. It codes for CASKIPGHVNTEAFF.

There are many counts of this clonotype. This chain uses TRBV9 with TRBJ2-1; TRBD1 matches 8 bases. V trimming: 0 bases; J trimming: 0 bases; junction bases outside the gene matches: 2. Germline V gene sequence: CDR1 SGDLS, CDR2 YYNGEE. This CDR3 contains 16 residues. The CDR3 region is CASSVGDRSSYNEQFF. Written as DNA, the CDR3 is TGTGCCAGCAGCGTAGGGGACAGGAGCTCCTACAATGAGCAGTTCTTC.

This clonotype was observed at least ten times. This sequence joins TRBV19 and TRBJ2-2, with TRBD1 matching 11 bases. Trimming at V came to 5 bases and at J to 3 bases, leaving 5 bases not matched to a gene. The CDR3 contains 16 residues. The germline gives CDR1 LNHDA, CDR2 SQIVND (reference sequence). DNA for the CDR3: TGTGCCAGTAGTTCCCGGGACAGGGGGTACACCGGGGAGCTGTTTTTT. Residues: CASSSRDRGYTGELFF.

This clonotype was observed a handful of times. This sequence joins TRBV12-3 or TRBV12-4 and TRBJ2-7; D is ambiguous. V was clipped by 5 bases and J by 2 bases, with 10 bases between them. The CDR3 totals 13 residues. The DNA of the CDR3 is TGTGCCAGCAGTCGGGCAGCTACCTACGAGCAGTACTTC. Protein product: CASSRAATYEQYF.

This clonotype was seen many times. J is TRBJ1-2 and V is TRBV29-1, with 9 bases lining up with TRBD1. The CDR3 has 14 residues. The ends lost 4 bases at V and 5 bases at J; junction bases unmatched: 8. Germline V CDR1 and CDR2: SQVTM, ANQGSEA. The CDR3 loop reads CSVGRTGEEYGYTF. For the CDR3, the DNA is TGCAGCGTTGGGAGGACAGGGGAGGAATATGGCTACACCTTC. Drawing the rest from reference TRBV29-1 and TRBJ1-2, the complete variable domain is SAVISQKPSRDICQRGTSLTIQCQVDSQVTMMFWYRQQPGQSLTLIATANQGSEATYESGFVIDKFPISRPNLTFSTLTVSNMSPEDSSIYLCSVGRTGEEYGYTFGSGTRLTVV.